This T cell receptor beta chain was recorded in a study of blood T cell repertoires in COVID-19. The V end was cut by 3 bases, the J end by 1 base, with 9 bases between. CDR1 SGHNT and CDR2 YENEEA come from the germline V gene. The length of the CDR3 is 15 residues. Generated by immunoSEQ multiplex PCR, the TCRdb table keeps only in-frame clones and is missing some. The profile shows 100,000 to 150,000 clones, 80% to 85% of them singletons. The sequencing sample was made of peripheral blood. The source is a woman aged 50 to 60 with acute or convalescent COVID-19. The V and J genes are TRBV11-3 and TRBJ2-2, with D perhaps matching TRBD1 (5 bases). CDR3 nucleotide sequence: TGTGCCAGCAGCTTGGCAGGGTGGAACACCGGGGAGCTGTTTTTT. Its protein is CASSLAGWNTGELFF.